The clone carrying this T cell receptor (beta chain) was recorded only once. Its antigen is unidentified. Cells designated naive CD8 were CD45RO-negative and were positively selected for CCR7, with terminally differentiated effector memory CD45RA+ cells excluded. Each PCR replicate from the sorted subsets contained around 200 ng DNA, which is about 30,000 T cell genomes. Sequencing used immunoSEQ multiplex PCR; TCRdb keeps in-frame clones, though not all of them. The sample yields roughly 2.1 million clones, 93% seen once. The data belong to a study of shared clonotypes between healthy human individuals. Study at large: CD4 naive cells filled three plates per donor, CD4 memory three, CD8 naive two and CD8 memory one.

Study-level findings and limits: Rarefaction revealed incomplete sorted-subset sequencing despite large depth.

The J segment lost 2 bases and the V segment lost 0 bases, leaving 9 bases of the junction unmatched. Germline V gene sequence: CDR1 MGHRA, CDR2 YSYEKL. This CDR3 region has 18 residues. The V call is TRBV4-1, the J call TRBJ2-1; 8 bases match TRBD2. Sequenced input: naive CD8+ T cells from PBMCs. This sequence originates from a man aged 18 to 30 in good health. Some clones in this sample may be carry-over from other donors' samples. The CDR3 reads CASSQDSWSGSPYNEQFF. In DNA, the CDR3 is TGCGCCAGCAGCCAAGATAGCTGGAGCGGGAGCCCCTACAATGAGCAGTTCTTC.